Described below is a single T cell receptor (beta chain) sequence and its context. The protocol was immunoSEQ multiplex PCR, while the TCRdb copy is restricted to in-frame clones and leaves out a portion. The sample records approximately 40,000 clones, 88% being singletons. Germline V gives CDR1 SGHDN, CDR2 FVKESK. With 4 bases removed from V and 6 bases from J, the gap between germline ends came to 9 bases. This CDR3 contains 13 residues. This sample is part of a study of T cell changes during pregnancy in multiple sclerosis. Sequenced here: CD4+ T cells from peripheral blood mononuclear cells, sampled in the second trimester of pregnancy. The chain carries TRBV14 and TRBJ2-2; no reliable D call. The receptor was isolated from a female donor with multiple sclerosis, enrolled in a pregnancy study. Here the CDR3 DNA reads TGTGCCAGCAGCCCGTCCCTCTCCGGGGAGCTGTTTTTT. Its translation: CASSPSLSGELFF.